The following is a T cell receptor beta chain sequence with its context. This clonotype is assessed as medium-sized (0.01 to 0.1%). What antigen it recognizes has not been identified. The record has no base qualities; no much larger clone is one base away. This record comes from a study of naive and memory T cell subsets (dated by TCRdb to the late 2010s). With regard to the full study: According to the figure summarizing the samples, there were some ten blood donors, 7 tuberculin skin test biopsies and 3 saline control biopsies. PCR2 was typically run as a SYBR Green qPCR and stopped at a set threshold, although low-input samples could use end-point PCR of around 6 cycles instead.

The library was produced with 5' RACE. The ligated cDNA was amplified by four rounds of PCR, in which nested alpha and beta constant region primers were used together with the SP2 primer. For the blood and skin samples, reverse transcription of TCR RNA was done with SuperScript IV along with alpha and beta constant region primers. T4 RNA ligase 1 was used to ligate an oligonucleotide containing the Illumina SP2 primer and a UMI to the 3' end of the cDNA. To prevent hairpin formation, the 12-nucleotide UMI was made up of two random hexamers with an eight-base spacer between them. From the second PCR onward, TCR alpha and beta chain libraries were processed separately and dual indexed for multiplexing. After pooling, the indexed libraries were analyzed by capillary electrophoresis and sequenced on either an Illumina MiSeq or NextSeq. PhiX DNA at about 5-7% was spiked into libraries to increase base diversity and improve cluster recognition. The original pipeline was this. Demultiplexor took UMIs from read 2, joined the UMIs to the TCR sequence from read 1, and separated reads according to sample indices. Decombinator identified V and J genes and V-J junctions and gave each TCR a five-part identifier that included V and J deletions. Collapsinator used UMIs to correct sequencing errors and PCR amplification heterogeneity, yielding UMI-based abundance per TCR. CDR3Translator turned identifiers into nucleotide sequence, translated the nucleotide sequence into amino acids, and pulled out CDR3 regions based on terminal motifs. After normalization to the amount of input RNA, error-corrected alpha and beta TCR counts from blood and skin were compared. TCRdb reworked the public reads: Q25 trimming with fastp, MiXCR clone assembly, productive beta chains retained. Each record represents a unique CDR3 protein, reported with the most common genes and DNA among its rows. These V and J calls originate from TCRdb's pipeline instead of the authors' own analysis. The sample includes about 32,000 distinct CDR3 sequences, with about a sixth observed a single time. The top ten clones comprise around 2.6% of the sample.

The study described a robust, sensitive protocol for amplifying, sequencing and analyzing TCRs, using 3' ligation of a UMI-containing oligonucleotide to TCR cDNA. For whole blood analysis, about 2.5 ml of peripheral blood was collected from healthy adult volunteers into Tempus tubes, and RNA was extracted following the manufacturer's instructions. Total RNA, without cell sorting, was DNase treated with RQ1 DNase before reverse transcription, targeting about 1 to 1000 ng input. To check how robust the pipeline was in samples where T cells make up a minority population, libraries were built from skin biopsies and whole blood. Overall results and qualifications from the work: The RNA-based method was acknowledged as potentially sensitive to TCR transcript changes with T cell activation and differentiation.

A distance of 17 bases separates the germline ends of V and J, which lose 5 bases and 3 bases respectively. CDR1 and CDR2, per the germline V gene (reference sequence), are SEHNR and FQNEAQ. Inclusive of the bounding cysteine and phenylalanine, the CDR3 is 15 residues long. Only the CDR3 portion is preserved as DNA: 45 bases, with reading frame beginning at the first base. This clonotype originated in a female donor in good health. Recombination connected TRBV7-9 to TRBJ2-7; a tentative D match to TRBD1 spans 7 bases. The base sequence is TGTGCCAGCAGCACCACGCAGGGGGAGGACTACGAGCAGTACTTC. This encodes CASSTTQGEDYEQYF.